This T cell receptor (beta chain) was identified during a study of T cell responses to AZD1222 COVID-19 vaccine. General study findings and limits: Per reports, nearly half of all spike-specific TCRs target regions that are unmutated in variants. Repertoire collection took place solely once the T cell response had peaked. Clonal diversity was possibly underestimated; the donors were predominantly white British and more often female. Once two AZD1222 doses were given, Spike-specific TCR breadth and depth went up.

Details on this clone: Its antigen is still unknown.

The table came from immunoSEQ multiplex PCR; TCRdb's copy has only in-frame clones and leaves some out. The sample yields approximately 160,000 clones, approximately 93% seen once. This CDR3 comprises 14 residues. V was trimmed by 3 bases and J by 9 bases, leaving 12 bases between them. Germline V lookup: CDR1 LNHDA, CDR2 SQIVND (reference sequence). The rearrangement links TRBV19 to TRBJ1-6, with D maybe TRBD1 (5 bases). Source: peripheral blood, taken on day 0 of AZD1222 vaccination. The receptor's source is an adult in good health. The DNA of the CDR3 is TGTGCCAGTAGTATCATCCAGGGAGGTTCACCCCTCCACTTT. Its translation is CASSIIQGGSPLHF.